One and the same sample provided the 30 T cell receptor beta chains below, sequenced in a study of shared clonotypes between healthy human individuals. The table came from immunoSEQ multiplex PCR; TCRdb's copy has only in-frame clones and leaves some out. The table lists 630,000 or so clones, about 98% of them singletons. In the naive CD8 group, cells lacked CD45RO and were positively selected for CCR7, so terminally differentiated effector memory CD45RA+ cells were left out. What was sequenced was naive CD8+ T cells sorted from blood. The receptors come from a man aged 25-40 years in good health.

The chain is built from TRBV30 and TRBJ2-5; D is perhaps TRBD2 (6 bases). Germline CDR1 and CDR2: GTSNPN and SVGIG (reference sequence). This CDR3 contains 15 residues. Trimming removed 2 bases from V and 1 base from J, with 14 bases in between. The CDR3 loop reads CAWSSVTGVQETQYF. The CDR3 coding sequence is TGTGCCTGGAGTTCTGTAACGGGAGTCCAAGAGACCCAGTACTTC.

The count of this clone is one. The chain uses TRBV11-1 and TRBJ2-7; D ambiguous. Germline V lookup: CDR1 SGHAT, CDR2 FQDESV (reference sequence). The length of the CDR3 is 15 residues. Trimming removed 5 bases from V and 2 bases from J, with 16 bases in between. CDR3 bases: TGTGCCAGCAGCACCTACACAAGCCCGACCTACGAGCAGTACTTC. Protein product: CASSTYTSPTYEQYF.

The rearrangement uses TRBV7-9 and TRBJ2-1; D unresolved. CDR3 length equals 11 residues. The germline V gene has CDR1 SEHNR and CDR2 FQNEAQ (reference sequence). V was trimmed by 5 bases and J by 7 bases, leaving 6 bases between them. The CDR3 region is CASSDGNEQFF. CDR3 bases: TGTGCCAGCAGCGATGGGAATGAGCAGTTCTTC. The whole variable domain, filled in from reference TRBV7-9 and TRBJ2-1, reads DTGVSQNPRHKITKRGQNVTFRCDPISEHNRLYWYRQTLGQGPEFLTYFQNEAQLEKSRLLSDRFSAERPKGSFSTLEIQRTEQGDSAMYLCASSDGNEQFFGPGTRLTVL.

The chain carries TRBV7-8 and TRBJ2-1, with 9 bases lining up with TRBD2. Germline CDR1 reads SGHVS; CDR2 reads FQNEAQ. The CDR3 has 16 residues. The ends lost 4 bases at V and 6 bases at J; junction bases unmatched: 10. The CDR3 here is CASSSSLRAGGNEQFF. The CDR3 DNA is TGTGCCAGCAGCTCGTCATTAAGAGCGGGAGGCAATGAGCAGTTCTTC.

The genes are TRBV11-2 and TRBJ1-2; 11 bases are shared with TRBD1. J was trimmed by 5 bases and V by 3 bases; bases with no gene match: 5. The germline V gene has CDR1 SGHAT and CDR2 FQNNGV. The CDR3 has 15 residues. In DNA, the CDR3 is TGTGCCAGCAGCTTCGGGACAGGGGGAGCATATGGCTACACCTTC. It is translated as CASSFGTGGAYGYTF.

The V and J genes are TRBV4-1 and TRBJ2-7; no clear D. CDR1 MGHRA and CDR2 YSYEKL come from the germline V gene. Trimming took off 2 bases at V and 3 bases at J, with 8 bases between the two ends. CDR3 length: 13 residues. CDR3 coding DNA: TGCGCCAGCAGCCAAAACGAAGACTACGAGCAGTACTTC. It is translated as CASSQNEDYEQYF.

As regards this clone: The same CDR3 arises from other DNA sequences in this sample as well. This chain uses TRBV27 with TRBJ2-1; no clear D gene. The V end was cut by 2 bases, the J end by 1 base, with 3 bases between. The CDR3 totals 13 residues. The V gene's germline CDR1 is MNHEY and CDR2 SMNVEV (reference sequence). This CDR3 is CASSLRSYNEQFF. The CDR3 bases are TGTGCCAGCAGTTTAAGATCCTACAATGAGCAGTTCTTC.

Regarding this clone: The identical CDR3 is also encoded by other nucleotide sequences in the sample. The chain couples TRBV7-9 to TRBJ1-2; 7 bases align to TRBD1. The CDR3 is made up of 13 amino acids. V gave up 3 bases and J gave up 2 bases; unmatched junction bases: 0. Germline V gene lookup returns CDR1 SEHNR and CDR2 FQNEAQ (reference sequence). CDR3 coding DNA: TGTGCCAGCAGCTTGGGACAGAACTATGGCTACACCTTC. It yields the protein CASSLGQNYGYTF.

This chain uses TRBV13 with TRBJ2-7; D possibly uses TRBD1 or TRBD2 (5 bases each). V lost 8 bases and J 4 bases, leaving 18 bases between the germline ends. The CDR3 spans 14 residues. Germline loops: CDR1 PRHDT, CDR2 FYEKMQ (reference sequence). The CDR3 loop reads CASGFRAGTYEQYF. CDR3 sequence (DNA): TGTGCCAGCGGTTTCAGGGCAGGGACGTACGAGCAGTACTTC.

This clone was detected once. The junction departs from germline at one end; a sequencing error may be responsible. The chain recombines TRBV6-1 with TRBJ1-5, with a tentative D call TRBD1 (5 bases). CDR1 and CDR2 (germline): MNHNS, SASEGT. This CDR3 has 17 residues. CDR3 in amino acids: CASSEVEPGPYNQPQHF. The CDR3 DNA follows: TGTGCCAGCAGCGAAGTTGAACCGGGACCGTACAATCAGCCCCAGCATTTT.

This clone is a singleton in its sample. The rearrangement uses TRBV7-9 and TRBJ2-3; D gene ambiguous. The V and J ends lost 7 bases and 2 bases respectively, with 10 bases between them. CDR3 length: 13 residues. Germline V gene sequence: CDR1 SEHNR, CDR2 FQNEAQ (reference sequence). Here the CDR3 DNA reads TGTGCCAGCACAGAGCCTTCCACAGATACGCAGTATTTT. This codes for CASTEPSTDTQYF. Complete variable domain (other parts from reference TRBV7-9 and TRBJ2-3): DTGVSQNPRHKITKRGQNVTFRCDPISEHNRLYWYRQTLGQGPEFLTYFQNEAQLEKSRLLSDRFSAERPKGSFSTLEIQRTEQGDSAMYLCASTEPSTDTQYFGPGTRLTVL.

This chain links TRBV28 with TRBJ1-2, with D hard to call. V lost 2 bases to trimming and J lost 1 base, with 17 bases between them. Germline loops: CDR1 MDHEN, CDR2 SYDVKM. This CDR3 has 17 amino acids. The CDR3 DNA sequence: TGTGCCAGCAGTTTACTCGGCATTCGTGAGCTTAACTATGGCTACACCTTC. This sequence encodes CASSLLGIRELNYGYTF.

V and J are TRBV19 and TRBJ2-3; no clear D gene. Germline V gives CDR1 LNHDA, CDR2 SQIVND (reference sequence). V lost 7 bases and J lost 4, with 15 bases in between. This CDR3 has 14 residues. The CDR3 sequence: CASTEELAADTQYF. Written as DNA, the CDR3 is TGTGCCAGTACCGAGGAGTTGGCTGCAGATACGCAGTATTTT.

The chain couples TRBV7-9 to TRBJ2-7; possibly TRBD2 for D (5 bases). This CDR3 has 15 residues. Between the trimmed V and J ends, which lost 5 bases and 4 bases, there was a span of 18 bases. Per germline, CDR1 SEHNR and CDR2 FQNEAQ (reference sequence). CDR3 nucleotide sequence: TGTGCCAGCAGCGGACCCGGGATTGATGTTTACGAGCAGTACTTC. Translated: CASSGPGIDVYEQYF.

This clone showed up just once. The rearrangement links TRBV14 to TRBJ2-7; the D is unclear. This CDR3 comprises 15 residues. Per the germline V gene, CDR1 is SGHDN and CDR2 is FVKESK. V was clipped by 0 bases and J by 4 bases, with 13 bases between them. The CDR3 reads CASSQDTMPDYEQYF. For the CDR3, the DNA is TGTGCCAGCAGCCAAGACACGATGCCGGATTACGAGCAGTACTTC. Full variable domain (outside the CDR3, taken from reference TRBV14 and TRBJ2-7): EAGVTQFPSHSVIEKGQTVTLRCDPISGHDNLYWYRRVMGKEIKFLLHFVKESKQDESGMPNNRFLAERTGGTYSTLKVQPAELEDSGVYFCASSQDTMPDYEQYFGPGTRLTVT.

This sequence joins TRBV5-6 and TRBJ2-7, with 9 positions matching TRBD1. This CDR3 has 15 residues. J was trimmed by 3 bases and V by 2 bases; bases with no gene match: 6. The germline gives CDR1 SGHDT, CDR2 YYEEEE. CDR3 DNA: TGTGCCAGCAGCTTTTCCGGGACAGGGCTCTACGAGCAGTACTTC. Its protein is CASSFSGTGLYEQYF.

The rearrangement joins TRBV15 to TRBJ2-7, with D possibly TRBD1 on 7 matching bases. V lost 1 base and J 4 bases, leaving 11 bases between the germline ends. The CDR3 consists of 14 residues. Germline assignment: CDR1 LNHNV and CDR2 YYDKDF (reference sequence). The CDR3 DNA sequence: TGTGCCACCAGCAGAGGTCAGGGGGGATACGAGCAGTACTTC. It is translated as CATSRGQGGYEQYF. Supplemented by reference TRBV15 and TRBJ2-7, the full variable domain reads DAMVIQNPRYQVTQFGKPVTLSCSQTLNHNVMYWYQQKSSQAPKLLFHYYDKDFNNEADTPDNFQSRRPNTSFCFLDIRSPGLGDTAMYLCATSRGQGGYEQYFGPGTRLTVT.

This clone was seen a single time. V is TRBV29-1 and J is TRBJ2-1; 11 positions agree with TRBD1. The ends lost 7 bases at V and 6 bases at J; junction bases unmatched: 8. The CDR3 sequence is 14 residues long. Germline CDR1 reads SQVTM; CDR2 reads ANQGSEA. This CDR3 reads CSAGDRGYTNEQFF. CDR3 nucleotides: TGCAGCGCCGGGGACAGGGGGTACACCAATGAGCAGTTCTTC.

Concerning this clone: Additional DNA sequences in this sample encode the identical CDR3. The V and J genes are TRBV5-6 and TRBJ2-7; tentatively, D is TRBD1 (5 bases). V was clipped by 0 bases and J by 3 bases, with 10 bases between them. CDR1 SGHDT and CDR2 YYEEEE come from the germline V gene. This CDR3 region has 14 residues. The CDR3 protein is CASSLGTSVYEQYF. The CDR3 coding sequence is TGTGCCAGCAGCTTGGGGACATCAGTCTACGAGCAGTACTTC.

This chain uses TRBV5-6 with TRBJ2-5; possible D gene TRBD2, 5 bases. Looked up from germline, CDR1 is SGHDT and CDR2 is YYEEEE. CDR3 length: 14 amino acids. Trimming removed 4 bases from V and 6 bases from J, with 16 bases in between. CDR3: CASSTPLEAKTQYF. CDR3 nucleotides: TGTGCCAGCAGCACCCCGTTGGAGGCCAAGACCCAGTACTTC.

As for this clone: The same CDR3 arises from other DNA sequences in this sample as well. The V call is TRBV9, the J call TRBJ2-3, with 7 bases aligning to TRBD1. Per germline, CDR1 SGDLS and CDR2 YYNGEE. V trimming: 0 bases; J trimming: 0 bases; junction bases outside the gene matches: 1. The length of the CDR3 is 15 residues. The CDR3 DNA follows: TGTGCCAGCAGCGTAGAGGGACAGAGCACAGATACGCAGTATTTT. It specifies CASSVEGQSTDTQYF. Drawing the rest from reference TRBV9 and TRBJ2-3, the complete variable domain is DSGVTQTPKHLITATGQRVTLRCSPRSGDLSVYWYQQSLDQGLQFLIQYYNGEERAKGNILERFSAQQFPDLHSELNLSSLELGDSALYFCASSVEGQSTDTQYFGPGTRLTVL.

The chain uses TRBV6-1 and TRBJ2-1; 7 positions agree with TRBD1. V lost 1 base and J lost 7; bases outside the gene matches: 7. Per germline, CDR1 MNHNS and CDR2 SASEGT. The CDR3 covers 15 residues. The CDR3 sequence is CASSEEVGTDNEQFF. CDR3 coding DNA: TGTGCCAGCAGTGAAGAGGTCGGGACAGATAATGAGCAGTTCTTC.

V gene TRBV11-3 combines with J gene TRBJ2-7, with a weak D call TRBD2 (5 bases). There are 17 residues in the CDR3. Germline lookup yields CDR1 SGHNT and CDR2 YENEEA. V lost 5 bases and J lost 3, with 23 bases in between. The CDR3: CASSPNPPPAGLYEQYF. The CDR3 nucleotides are TGTGCCAGCAGCCCCAACCCTCCTCCGGCGGGTCTCTACGAGCAGTACTTC.

The J gene is TRBJ2-4, the V gene TRBV7-2; 7 nucleotides align to TRBD1. Germline assignment: CDR1 SGHTA and CDR2 FQGNSA. The CDR3 has 14 residues. This chain's CDR3 is CARTGRLAKNIQYF. Written as DNA, the CDR3 is TGTGCACGGACAGGCCGTTTAGCCAAAAACATTCAGTACTTC.

For the CDR3, the DNA is TGTGCCAGCAGCGGGTTACTAAGCGGGAAATACAATGAGCAGTTCTTC. Protein: CASSGLLSGKYNEQFF. V is TRBV11-2 and J is TRBJ2-1; 7 nucleotides align to TRBD2. V lost 5 bases to trimming and J lost 4 bases; unmatched junction nucleotides: 11. The CDR3 length is 16 residues. CDR1 is SGHAT and CDR2 is FQNNGV in the germline V gene.

This rearrangement joins TRBV5-6 to TRBJ1-1; 9 bases are a match to TRBD1. The CDR3 loop spans 15 amino acids. Germline-derived CDR1 and CDR2 are SGHDT and YYEEEE. V was pared by 4 bases and J by 1 base, with 5 bases of the junction left unmatched. The CDR3 bases are TGTGCCAGCAGCAGGGGGACAGGGTCGAACACTGAAGCTTTCTTT. This sequence encodes CASSRGTGSNTEAFF.

This chain links TRBV10-2 with TRBJ2-1; tentative D call: TRBD1 (6 bases). Germline V gene lookup returns CDR1 WSHSY and CDR2 SAAADI. V gave up 7 bases and J gave up 4 bases, with 14 bases separating them. This CDR3 has 14 residues. CDR3 DNA: TGCGCCAGCACAGGACCACAGGGTTACAATGAGCAGTTCTTC. Translation: CASTGPQGYNEQFF.

V gene TRBV27 combines with J gene TRBJ2-1, with D maybe TRBD2 (6 bases). The CDR3 extends over 14 amino acids. Germline V gives CDR1 MNHEY, CDR2 SMNVEV (reference sequence). V lost 6 bases and J 6 bases, leaving 15 bases between the germline ends. CDR3 region: CASRPGLPFNEQFF. The CDR3 coding sequence is TGTGCCAGCAGGCCGGGACTGCCATTCAATGAGCAGTTCTTC.

The chain uses TRBV6-5 and TRBJ2-1, with D unclear. V lost 6 bases, J lost 7 bases, and 10 bases lay in between. Germline CDR1 is MNHEY and CDR2 is SVGAGI. There are 12 residues in the CDR3. Here the CDR3 reads CASSPDGNEQFF. The CDR3 DNA reads TGTGCCAGCAGCCCCGATGGGAATGAGCAGTTCTTC.

The rearrangement joins TRBV11-2 to TRBJ2-3; 9 bases match TRBD2. After removal of 1 base from V and 4 bases from J, the junction contained 6 bases not matched to a gene. CDR3 size: 16 residues. Germline CDR1 reads SGHAT; CDR2 reads FQNNGV. CDR3 sequence (DNA): TGTGCCAGCAGCTTAGGGCTAGCGGGATATGCAGATACGCAGTATTTT. It codes for CASSLGLAGYADTQYF.